This T cell receptor (beta chain) was documented in a study of monozygotic twins with inflammatory bowel disease. After skipping T cell sorting, the authors isolated total RNA from whole blood. Regarding the study as a whole: Varied immunosuppressive treatments among patients may have increased repertoire variability. Compared with healthy co-twins, IBD patients showed reduced TCRbeta repertoire diversity by inverse Simpson.

The CDR3 is 14 amino acids. CDR1 SGHRS and CDR2 YFSETQ come from the germline V gene. Of note for this clonotype: What it recognizes is unknown.

Template switching introduced UMIs that contain a 6-nucleotide sample barcode. TCRdb reprocessed the 5' RACE reads, with one entry per CDR3 protein and no DNA. This sample's table has 440,000 or so distinct CDR3 sequences. The material sequenced was blood. The chain joins TRBV5-1 to TRBJ1-1. This sequence originates from a human donor with ulcerative colitis or Crohn's disease, or a healthy co-twin of an affected twin (not recorded which). CDR3: CASSFQELNTEAFF.